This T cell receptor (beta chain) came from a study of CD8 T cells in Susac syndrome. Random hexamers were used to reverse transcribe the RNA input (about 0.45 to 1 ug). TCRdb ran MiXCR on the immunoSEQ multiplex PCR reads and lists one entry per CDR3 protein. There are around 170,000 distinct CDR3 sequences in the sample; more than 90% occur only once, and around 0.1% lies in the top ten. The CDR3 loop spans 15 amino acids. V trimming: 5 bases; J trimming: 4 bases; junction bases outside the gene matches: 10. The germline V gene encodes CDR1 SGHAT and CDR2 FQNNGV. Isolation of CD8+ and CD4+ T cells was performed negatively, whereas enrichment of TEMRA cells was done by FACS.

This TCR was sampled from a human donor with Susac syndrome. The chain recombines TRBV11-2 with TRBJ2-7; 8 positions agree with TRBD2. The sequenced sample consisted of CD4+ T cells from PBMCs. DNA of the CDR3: TGTGCCAGCAGCACTCCGGGACTAGACCAGTACGAGCAGTACTTC. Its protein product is CASSTPGLDQYEQYF. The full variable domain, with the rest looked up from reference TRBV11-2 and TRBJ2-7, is EAGVAQSPRYKIIEKRQSVAFWCNPISGHATLYWYQQILGQGPKLLIQFQNNGVVDDSQLPKDRFSAERLKGVDSTLKIQPAKLEDSAVYLCASSTPGLDQYEQYFGPGTRLTVT.